This T cell receptor beta chain is from a study of spatial heterogeneity in lung cancer. Details on this clonotype: An end of the junction does not agree with germline; a read error may underlie this.

The time point here: sample taken at primary tumor resection. In each case, whole RNA from tumor, nontumor lung or frozen PBMC was sequenced unsorted. The germline gives CDR1 LNHNV, CDR2 YYDKDF (reference sequence). The CDR3 covers 15 residues. TCRdb fed the 5' RACE reads into MiXCR, producing one record per CDR3 protein. The table shows over 10,000 distinct CDR3 sequences, with about a sixth occurring only once. The source of this sequence is a male donor with early-stage non-small cell lung cancer. The specimen comprised PBMCs, sampled at surgery. The V gene is TRBV15, the J gene TRBJ1-4; a weak D match, TRBD1 (5 bases). CDR3 sequence: CATSRVGGSNENLFF. In DNA, the CDR3 is TGTGCCACCAGCAGAGTCGGGGGTTCTAATGAAAATCTGTTTTTT.